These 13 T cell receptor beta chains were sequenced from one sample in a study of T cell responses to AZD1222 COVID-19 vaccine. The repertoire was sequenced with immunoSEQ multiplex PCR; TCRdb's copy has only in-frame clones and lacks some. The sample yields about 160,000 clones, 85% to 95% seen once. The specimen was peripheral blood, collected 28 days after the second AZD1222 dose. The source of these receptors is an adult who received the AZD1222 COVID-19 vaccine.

The CDR3: CASSEAEDRGYTIYF. The CDR3 DNA is TGTGCCAGCAGTGAAGCGGAAGACAGGGGGTACACCATATATTTT. V usage is TRBV6-1 and J usage is TRBJ1-3; 9 nucleotides match TRBD1. V was pared by 0 bases and J by 8 bases, with 5 bases of the junction left unmatched. This CDR3 spans 15 amino acids. Per the germline V gene, CDR1 is MNHNS and CDR2 is SASEGT.

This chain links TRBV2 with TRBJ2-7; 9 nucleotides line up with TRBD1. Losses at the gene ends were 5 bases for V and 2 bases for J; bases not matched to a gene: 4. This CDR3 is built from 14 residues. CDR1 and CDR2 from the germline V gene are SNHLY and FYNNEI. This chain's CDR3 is CASSIGTGTYEQYF. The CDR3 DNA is TGTGCCAGCAGTATCGGGACAGGGACCTACGAGCAGTACTTC.

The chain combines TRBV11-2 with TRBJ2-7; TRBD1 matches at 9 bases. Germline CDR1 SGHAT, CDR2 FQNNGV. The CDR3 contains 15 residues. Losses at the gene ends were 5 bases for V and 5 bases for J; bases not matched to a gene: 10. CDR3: CASSPSGTGTNEQYF. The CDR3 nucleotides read TGTGCCAGCAGCCCTTCCGGGACAGGGACTAACGAGCAGTACTTC.

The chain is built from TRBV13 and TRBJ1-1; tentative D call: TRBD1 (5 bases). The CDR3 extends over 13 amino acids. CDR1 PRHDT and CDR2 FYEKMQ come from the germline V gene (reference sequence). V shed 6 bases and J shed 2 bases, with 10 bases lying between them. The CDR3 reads CASSFDSNTEAFF. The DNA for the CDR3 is TGTGCCAGCAGTTTTGACAGTAACACTGAAGCTTTCTTT.

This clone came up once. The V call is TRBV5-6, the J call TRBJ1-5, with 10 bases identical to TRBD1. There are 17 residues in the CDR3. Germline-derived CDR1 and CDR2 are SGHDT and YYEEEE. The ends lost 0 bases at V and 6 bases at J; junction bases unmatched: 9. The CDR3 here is CASSLGSDRGRSQPQHF. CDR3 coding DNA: TGTGCCAGCAGCTTGGGTTCCGACAGGGGGCGGAGTCAGCCCCAGCATTTT.

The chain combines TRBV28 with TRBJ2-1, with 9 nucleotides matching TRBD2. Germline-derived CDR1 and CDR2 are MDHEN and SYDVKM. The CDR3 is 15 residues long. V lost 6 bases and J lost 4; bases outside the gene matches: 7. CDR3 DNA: TGTGCCAGCAGCTCGACTAGCGGCTTTTACAATGAGCAGTTCTTC. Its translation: CASSSTSGFYNEQFF.

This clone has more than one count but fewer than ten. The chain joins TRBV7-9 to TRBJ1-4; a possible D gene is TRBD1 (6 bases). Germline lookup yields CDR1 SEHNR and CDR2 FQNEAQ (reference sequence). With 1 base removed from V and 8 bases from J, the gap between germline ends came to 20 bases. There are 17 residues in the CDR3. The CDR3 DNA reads TGTGCCAGCAGCTTAGGTTTGGGGGGGCAGGGCAACGAAAAACTGTTTTTT. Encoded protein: CASSLGLGGQGNEKLFF. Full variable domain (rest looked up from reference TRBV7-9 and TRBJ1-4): DTGVSQNPRHKITKRGQNVTFRCDPISEHNRLYWYRQTLGQGPEFLTYFQNEAQLEKSRLLSDRFSAERPKGSFSTLEIQRTEQGDSAMYLCASSLGLGGQGNEKLFFGSGTQLSVL.

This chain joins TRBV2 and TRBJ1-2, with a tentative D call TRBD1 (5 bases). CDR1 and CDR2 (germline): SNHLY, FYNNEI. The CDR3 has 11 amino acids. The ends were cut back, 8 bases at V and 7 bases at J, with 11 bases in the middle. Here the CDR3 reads CASGGSGGYTF. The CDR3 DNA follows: TGTGCCAGCGGGGGTTCAGGTGGCTACACCTTC.

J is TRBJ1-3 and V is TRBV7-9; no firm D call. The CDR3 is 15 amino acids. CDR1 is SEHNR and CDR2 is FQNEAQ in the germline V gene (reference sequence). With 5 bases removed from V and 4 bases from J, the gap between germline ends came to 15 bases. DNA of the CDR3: TGTGCCAGCAGCCCGCCGCCTCCCCTGGGAAACACCATATATTTT. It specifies CASSPPPPLGNTIYF.

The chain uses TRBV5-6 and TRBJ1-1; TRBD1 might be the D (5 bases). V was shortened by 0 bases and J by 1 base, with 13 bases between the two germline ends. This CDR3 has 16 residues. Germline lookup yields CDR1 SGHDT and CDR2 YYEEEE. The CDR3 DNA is TGTGCCAGCAGCTTGGCGGGGTTCAGGGCGAACACTGAAGCTTTCTTT. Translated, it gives CASSLAGFRANTEAFF.

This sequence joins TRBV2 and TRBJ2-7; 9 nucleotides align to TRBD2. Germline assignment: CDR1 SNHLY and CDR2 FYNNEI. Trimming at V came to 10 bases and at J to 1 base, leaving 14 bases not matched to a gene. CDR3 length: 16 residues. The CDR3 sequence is CATSEQGLAVSYEQYF. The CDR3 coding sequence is TGTGCCACCAGCGAGCAGGGACTAGCAGTATCCTACGAGCAGTACTTC.

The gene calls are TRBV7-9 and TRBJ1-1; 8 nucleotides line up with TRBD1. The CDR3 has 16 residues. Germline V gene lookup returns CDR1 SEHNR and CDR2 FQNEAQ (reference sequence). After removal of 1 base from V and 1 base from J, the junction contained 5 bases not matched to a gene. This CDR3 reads CASSLGGQGANTEAFF. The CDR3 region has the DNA TGTGCCAGCAGCTTAGGAGGACAGGGCGCGAACACTGAAGCTTTCTTT.

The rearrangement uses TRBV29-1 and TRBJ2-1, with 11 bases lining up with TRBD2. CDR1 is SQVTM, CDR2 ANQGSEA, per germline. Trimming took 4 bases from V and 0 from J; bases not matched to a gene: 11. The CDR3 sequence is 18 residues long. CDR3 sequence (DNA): TGCAGCGTTGGACCGGGACTAGCGGTTACCAACTCCTACAATGAGCAGTTCTTC. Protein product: CSVGPGLAVTNSYNEQFF.